Listed below are T cell receptor beta chains from one sample, sequenced in a study of blood T cell repertoires in COVID-19. TCRdb's copy holds only in-frame clones and misses some; the assay was immunoSEQ multiplex PCR. The profile covers some 70,000 clones, with around 87% appearing a single time and 6.6% taken by the ten largest. Material for sequencing was peripheral blood. These receptors were taken from a man in his fifties or sixties with active COVID-19. Both conserved end residues are part of each CDR3. Each record gives: CDR3 protein, CDR3 DNA, clone size, J gene, D gene, V gene. A D gene is named only where the DNA matches it firmly. Some rows mark clone size as missing; the rest say once, few, many or name a class of expanded clone.

CDR3aa: CASSGLAGGSTDTQYF; CDR3nt: TGTGCCAGCAGCGGGCTAGCGGGGGGAAGCACAGATACGCAGTATTTT; abundance: once; j_gene: TRBJ2-3; d_gene: TRBD2; v_gene: TRBV9
CDR3aa: CASSPPRTGENEQYF; CDR3nt: TGCGCCAGCAGCCCGCCCCGGACAGGGGAAAACGAGCAGTACTTC; abundance: -; j_gene: TRBJ2-7; d_gene: TRBD1; v_gene: TRBV5-1
CDR3aa: CASSTRQGGNEQYF; CDR3nt: TGTGCCAGCAGCACCCGACAGGGAGGAAACGAGCAGTACTTC; abundance: -; j_gene: TRBJ2-7; d_gene: -; v_gene: TRBV7-2
CDR3aa: CASSLSGTGDEQFF; CDR3nt: TGCGCCAGCAGCCTTTCCGGGACAGGCGATGAGCAGTTCTTC; abundance: few; j_gene: TRBJ2-1; d_gene: TRBD1; v_gene: TRBV4-1
CDR3aa: CASGLETFDGYTF; CDR3nt: TGCGCCAGCGGCCTAGAAACTTTCGATGGCTACACCTTC; abundance: -; j_gene: TRBJ1-2; d_gene: -; v_gene: TRBV5-1
CDR3aa: CASSESEDSSSYEQYF; CDR3nt: TGTGCCAGCAGCGAGTCAGAGGACAGTTCCTCCTACGAGCAGTACTTC; abundance: -; j_gene: TRBJ2-7; d_gene: -; v_gene: TRBV9
CDR3aa: CASSFSGAQYF; CDR3nt: TGTGCCAGCAGCTTTTCAGGGGCCCAGTACTTC; abundance: -; j_gene: TRBJ2-5; d_gene: -; v_gene: TRBV5-6
CDR3aa: CASSEDPGQGYNSPLHF; CDR3nt: TGTGCCAGCAGTGAAGACCCGGGACAGGGTTATAATTCACCCCTCCACTTT; abundance: few; j_gene: TRBJ1-6; d_gene: TRBD1; v_gene: TRBV6-1
CDR3aa: CASSIDGEYEQYF; CDR3nt: TGTGCCAGTAGTATAGATGGAGAGTACGAGCAGTACTTC; abundance: -; j_gene: TRBJ2-7; d_gene: -; v_gene: TRBV19
CDR3aa: CASSPGTGLFYEQYF; CDR3nt: TGTGCCAGCAGCCCCGGGACAGGGCTCTTCTACGAGCAGTACTTC; abundance: -; j_gene: TRBJ2-7; d_gene: TRBD1; v_gene: TRBV5-4
CDR3aa: CASLWNRDDSPLHF; CDR3nt: TGTGCCAGCCTTTGGAACAGGGACGACTCACCCCTCCACTTT; abundance: -; j_gene: TRBJ1-6; d_gene: -; v_gene: TRBV2
CDR3aa: CASSVATTGDTGELFF; CDR3nt: TGTGCCAGCAGCGTAGCTACGACAGGGGACACCGGGGAGCTGTTTTTT; abundance: once; j_gene: TRBJ2-2; d_gene: TRBD1; v_gene: TRBV9
CDR3aa: CASRLGRQGAGEQFF; CDR3nt: TGCGCCAGCAGGTTGGGGAGACAGGGGGCGGGAGAGCAGTTCTTC; abundance: -; j_gene: TRBJ2-1; d_gene: TRBD1; v_gene: TRBV5-1
CDR3aa: CASRGPGTSGPYEQFF; CDR3nt: TGCGCCAGCAGGGGACCCGGGACTAGCGGGCCCTATGAGCAGTTCTTC; abundance: -; j_gene: TRBJ2-1; d_gene: TRBD2; v_gene: TRBV5-1
CDR3aa: CASSQDTIESQPQHF; CDR3nt: TGTGCCAGCAGCCAAGATACTATTGAGTCCCAGCCCCAGCATTTT; abundance: -; j_gene: TRBJ1-5; d_gene: -; v_gene: TRBV3-1/TRBV3-2
CDR3aa: CASGVGTRYEQYF; CDR3nt: TGTGCCAGCGGGGTCGGGACACGCTACGAGCAGTACTTC; abundance: -; j_gene: TRBJ2-7; d_gene: -; v_gene: TRBV28
CDR3aa: CASSLQGYGYTF; CDR3nt: TGTGCCAGCAGTTTACAGGGTTATGGCTACACCTTC; abundance: -; j_gene: TRBJ1-2; d_gene: -; v_gene: TRBV27